This T cell receptor beta chain originates from a study of CD8+ T cells in alopecia areata. Study information: Oral tofacitinib, 5 to 10 mg twice daily, was given in an open-label trial. Tofacitinib treatment spanned 6 to 18 months, with 6 months off drug afterward. Findings and limits, study-wide: Elevated clonality characterized lesional scalp relative to normal scalp, particularly in alopecia totalis/universalis. Patients showed less clear TCR sequence sharing than mice, possibly partly because of HLA diversity.

Germline lookup yields CDR1 LNHNV and CDR2 YYDKDF (reference sequence). This CDR3 has 16 amino acids. Trimming at V came to 2 bases and at J to 4 bases, leaving 5 bases not matched to a gene. The investigators collected lesional scalp punch biopsies and peripheral blood from alopecia areata patients. The authors extracted RNA and reverse transcribed it into cDNA as the sequencing template. TCRdb's copy holds only in-frame clones and misses some; the assay was immunoSEQ multiplex PCR. The profile shows around 5,900 clones, 50% to 75% of them singletons. Concerning this clone itself: What it recognizes is unknown.

The rearrangement links TRBV15 to TRBJ1-2; 12 bases agree with TRBD1. The specimen was skin. The sequence was obtained from a human donor with alopecia areata. The CDR3 loop is CATSRLGDRGPYGYTF. CDR3 bases: TGTGCCACCAGCAGACTTGGGGACAGGGGGCCCTATGGCTACACCTTC. The full variable domain, completed using reference TRBV15 and TRBJ1-2, is DAMVIQNPRYQVTQFGKPVTLSCSQTLNHNVMYWYQQKSSQAPKLLFHYYDKDFNNEADTPDNFQSRRPNTSFCFLDIRSPGLGDTAMYLCATSRLGDRGPYGYTFGSGTRLTVV.